This TCR beta chain was captured in a study of a mutant IDH1 vaccine in newly diagnosed glioma. Study-level information: V12 occurred at week 35 and V13 at week 47.

Study findings and constraints: The study observed vaccine-induced immune responses in 93.3% of patients.

Notes on this clone: The antigen is not known.

This CDR3 has 16 residues. Germline V gene lookup returns CDR1 LGHNA and CDR2 YSLEER. The ends lost 0 bases at V and 3 bases at J; junction bases unmatched: 2. Method: immunoSEQ multiplex PCR; TCRdb's copy keeps in-frame clones and lacks some. The data contain roughly 69,000 clones, around 90% of them singletons. Time point given: week 35, safety follow-up. The investigators gave 300 ug of mutant IDH1 20-mer peptide in each vaccine dose, together with topical imiquimod. Source: PBMCs, taken from a glioma patient whose treatment included an IDH1 peptide vaccine. The source of this sequence is a man aged 25 to 40 with glioma. The chain uses TRBV4-3 and TRBJ2-3; TRBD2 aligns across 11 bases. CDR3 loop: CASSQDRLAGTDTQYF. The DNA for the CDR3 is TGCGCCAGCAGCCAAGATCGACTAGCGGGGACAGATACGCAGTATTTT.